One and the same sample provided the 20 T cell receptor beta chains below, sequenced in a study of blood T cell repertoires in COVID-19. Generated by immunoSEQ multiplex PCR, the TCRdb table keeps only in-frame clones and is missing some. The data contain fewer than 250,000 clones, approximately 88% of them singletons. Sequenced sample: peripheral blood. The receptors were sampled from a man aged 60-69 years who had recovered from COVID-19.

Written as DNA, the CDR3 is TGTGCCAGTAGTACTAACTACGAGCAGTACTTC. Translation gives CASSTNYEQYF. The chain uses TRBV19 and TRBJ2-7; D is unclear. The germline gives CDR1 LNHDA, CDR2 SQIVND (reference sequence). Between the trimmed V and J ends, which lost 4 bases and 3 bases, there was a span of 4 bases. The CDR3 spans 11 residues. Based on the CDR3 plus reference TRBV19 and TRBJ2-7, the full variable domain is DGGITQSPKYLFRKEGQNVTLSCEQNLNHDAMYWYRQDPGQGLRLIYYSQIVNDFQKGDIAEGYSVSREKKESFPLTVTSAQKNPTAFYLCASSTNYEQYFGPGTRLTVT.

V and J are TRBV9 and TRBJ2-6; D remains unclear. CDR1 and CDR2 from the germline V gene are SGDLS and YYNGEE. The CDR3 is made up of 15 amino acids. V lost 3 bases and J 2 bases, leaving 9 bases between the germline ends. Here the CDR3 reads CASSGALTGANVLTF. Written as DNA, the CDR3 is TGTGCCAGCAGCGGGGCCTTAACTGGGGCCAACGTCCTGACTTTC.

The chain has TRBV7-2 and TRBJ1-6; no reliable D call. The length of the CDR3 is 15 residues. Between the trimmed V and J ends, which lost 1 base and 7 bases, there was a span of 11 bases. CDR1 is SGHTA, CDR2 FQGNSA, per germline. The DNA of the CDR3 is TGTGCCAGCAGCTTAGGGTGGGCACGAAATTCACCCCTCCACTTT. This translates into CASSLGWARNSPLHF.

This clone was detected once. The chain recombines TRBV7-8 with TRBJ1-6; 7 bases map to TRBD1. Germline V lookup: CDR1 SGHVS, CDR2 FQNEAQ. The J segment lost 10 bases and the V segment lost 8 bases, leaving 11 bases of the junction unmatched. The CDR3 runs to 14 residues. The CDR3 protein is CASSRGQTASPLHF. For the CDR3, the DNA is TGTGCCAGCTCGCGGGGACAGACCGCCTCACCCCTCCACTTT.

J is TRBJ2-7 and V is TRBV11-2, with 7 bases lining up with TRBD1. CDR3 length: 13 amino acids. With 4 bases clipped from V and 2 bases from J, the junction kept 2 bases outside the gene matches. Germline V lookup: CDR1 SGHAT, CDR2 FQNNGV. CDR3 in DNA: TGTGCCAGCAGCTACGGACAGGCCTACGAGCAGTACTTC. This codes for CASSYGQAYEQYF.

The chain carries TRBV29-1 and TRBJ1-6; the D gene is possibly TRBD1 (6 bases). Germline lookup yields CDR1 SQVTM and CDR2 ANQGSEA. The germline V and J ends were trimmed by 3 bases and 10 bases, with 13 bases remaining between them. The CDR3 runs to 13 residues. The CDR3 coding sequence is TGCAGCGTTGAGGTAGGGGGAAACTCACCCCTCCACTTT. Residues: CSVEVGGNSPLHF.

This chain joins TRBV10-2 and TRBJ1-5; maybe TRBD1 (5 bases). CDR3 length equals 15 residues. Per the germline V gene, CDR1 is WSHSY and CDR2 is SAAADI. With 7 bases removed from V and 0 bases from J, the gap between germline ends came to 13 bases. This CDR3 reads CASKGSGNSNQPQHF. In DNA, the CDR3 is TGCGCCAGCAAGGGGTCAGGGAATAGCAATCAGCCCCAGCATTTT.

The chain uses TRBV18 and TRBJ2-5, with 7 bases aligning to TRBD1. The CDR3 is 15 residues long. The germline V gene encodes CDR1 KGHSH and CDR2 LQKENI. Trimming at V came to 2 bases and at J to 1 base, leaving 4 bases not matched to a gene. CDR3 sequence (DNA): TGTGCCAGCTCACCAGACGGGGACAGCCAAGAGACCCAGTACTTC. Translating gives CASSPDGDSQETQYF.

This chain links TRBV7-2 with TRBJ2-3, with 8 bases aligning to TRBD2. Per the germline V gene, CDR1 is SGHTA and CDR2 is FQGNSA. The CDR3 loop spans 16 amino acids. V lost 4 bases to trimming and J lost 0 bases; unmatched junction nucleotides: 6. CDR3 sequence reads: CASSSRTSLSTDTQYF. CDR3 in DNA: TGTGCCAGCAGCTCAAGGACTAGCTTAAGCACAGATACGCAGTATTTT. Using reference TRBV7-2 and TRBJ2-3 for the parts outside the CDR3, the full variable domain is GAGVSQSPSNKVTEKGKDVELRCDPISGHTALYWYRQSLGQGLEFLIYFQGNSAPDKSGLPSDRFSAERTGGSVSTLTIQRTQQEDSAVYLCASSSRTSLSTDTQYFGPGTRLTVL.

This chain links TRBV6-5 with TRBJ1-5; perhaps TRBD1 as D (6 bases). The CDR3 is 15 amino acids. Germline V gene lookup returns CDR1 MNHEY and CDR2 SVGAGI. Trimming cost V 11 bases and J 1 base, with 18 bases left between them. The CDR3, as DNA: TGTGCCTCCAAGGGGCAGGGACAAAGCAATCAGCCCCAGCATTTT. Translated: CASKGQGQSNQPQHF.

The chain combines TRBV7-2 with TRBJ2-5; TRBD2 matches 16 bases. Trimming took 4 bases from V and 3 from J; bases not matched to a gene: 8. The CDR3 sequence is 18 residues long. Germline V CDR1 and CDR2: SGHTA, FQGNSA. The DNA of the CDR3 is TGTGCCAGCAGCTATGTCCCGGGACTAGCGGGAGGGAAAGAGACCCAGTACTTC. Translated: CASSYVPGLAGGKETQYF.

The chain joins TRBV27 to TRBJ1-4; 7 nucleotides agree with TRBD1. The CDR3 has 15 residues. V trimming: 5 bases; J trimming: 8 bases; junction bases outside the gene matches: 11. CDR1 and CDR2 (germline): MNHEY, SMNVEV (reference sequence). Here the CDR3 reads CASSNRGEFGEKLFF. CDR3 DNA: TGTGCCAGCAGTAACAGGGGAGAGTTCGGAGAAAAACTGTTTTTT.

This clone was observed once. The V and J genes are TRBV27 and TRBJ1-5; TRBD1 agrees at 10 bases. The CDR3 covers 15 residues. CDR1 and CDR2 (germline): MNHEY, SMNVEV (reference sequence). Unmatched junction bases numbered 9, after V lost 7 bases and J lost 6 bases. This CDR3 is CASTPTGGAFQPQHF. CDR3 nucleotide sequence: TGTGCCAGCACTCCGACAGGGGGCGCGTTTCAGCCCCAGCATTTT.

V gene TRBV6-2 or TRBV6-3 combines with J gene TRBJ1-1, with a weak D call TRBD1 (5 bases). Trimming pared 0 bases from V and 4 bases from J, leaving 6 bases between. The CDR3 has 13 amino acids. CDR1 and CDR2 (germline): MNHEY, SVGEGT. CDR3 DNA: TGTGCCAGCAGTTACTCCGACAGCACTGAAGCTTTCTTT. It is translated as CASSYSDSTEAFF.

A word on this clone: The sample carries other DNA sequences with the same CDR3. This rearrangement joins TRBV7-2 to TRBJ2-7; 8 nucleotides line up with TRBD1. The CDR3 is 13 amino acids. Germline CDR1 and CDR2: SGHTA and FQGNSA. The V gene end was trimmed by 3 bases and the J gene end by 4 bases; junction bases not matched to a gene: 2. The CDR3 is CASSLQGAYEQYF. The CDR3 DNA reads TGTGCCAGCAGCTTGCAGGGGGCTTACGAGCAGTACTTC. The full variable domain, completed using reference TRBV7-2 and TRBJ2-7, is GAGVSQSPSNKVTEKGKDVELRCDPISGHTALYWYRQSLGQGLEFLIYFQGNSAPDKSGLPSDRFSAERTGGSVSTLTIQRTQQEDSAVYLCASSLQGAYEQYFGPGTRLTVT.

This clone was counted only a few times. CDR3: CASSPGQGIANQPQHF. In nucleotides, the CDR3 is TGTGCCAGCAGCCCGGGACAGGGAATAGCCAATCAGCCCCAGCATTTT. V and J are TRBV9 and TRBJ1-5; TRBD1 matches 9 bases. V gave up 4 bases and J gave up 3 bases; unmatched junction bases: 8. This CDR3 has 16 amino acids. CDR1 is SGDLS, CDR2 YYNGEE, per germline.

The V and J genes are TRBV4-2 and TRBJ1-2; D is unclear. The germline CDR1 and CDR2 sequences are LGHNA and YNFKEQ. CDR3 length: 14 residues. With 2 bases removed from V and 0 bases from J, the gap between germline ends came to 7 bases. CDR3 DNA sequence: TGTGCCAGCAGCCAACTGTTGTCTAACTATGGCTACACCTTC. Residues: CASSQLLSNYGYTF.

This rearrangement joins TRBV5-1 to TRBJ2-1; 11 positions agree with TRBD2. Unmatched junction bases numbered 7, after V lost 4 bases and J lost 7 bases. The germline V gene encodes CDR1 SGHRS and CDR2 YFSETQ. The CDR3 has 15 amino acids. This CDR3 reads CASSGGLAVTNEQFF. DNA for the CDR3: TGCGCCAGCAGCGGGGGACTAGCGGTCACAAATGAGCAGTTCTTC.

J is TRBJ2-5 and V is TRBV29-1; 9 bases agree with TRBD1. This CDR3 spans 14 amino acids. Germline lookup yields CDR1 SQVTM and CDR2 ANQGSEA. Trimming removed 4 bases from V and 5 bases from J; junction bases left unmatched: 8. The DNA for the CDR3 is TGCAGCGTTGTAGGGACAGGGATTCGGGAGACCCAGTACTTC. It yields the protein CSVVGTGIRETQYF.

The chain carries TRBV7-5 and TRBJ2-2; TRBD2 is the table's D call, not checked against the DNA. TRBV7-5 is a recognized pseudogene. The CDR3 length is 13 residues. CDR3 DNA: TGTGCCAGAAGGCTAATTGTAGCCGGGGAGCTGTTTTTT. It is translated as CARRLIVAGELFF.